This record covers a single T cell receptor beta chain. Its antigen remains unknown. Clones were read by immunoSEQ multiplex PCR, and TCRdb kept only the in-frame ones, dropping some. Among 150,000 to 200,000 clones listed, about nine tenths were seen once. The data were obtained in a study of lymphopenia after photon versus proton radiotherapy. Study outcomes and limitations: After lymphocyte nadir, photon-treated repertoires showed oligoclonal expansion, especially CD8+ Temra. Survival link was tested only in deceased patients; proton benefit remains a possibility. Proton therapy kept repertoires fairly stable, unlike photons, which gained effector/memory cells.

The trim removed 0 bases at V and 5 bases at J, leaving 8 bases unmatched. From germline, CDR1 is SGHTA and CDR2 FQGNSA. The CDR3 extends over 16 amino acids. This chain links TRBV7-2 with TRBJ2-5, with TRBD2 matching 8 bases. The TCR originated in a man in his fifties with gastric cancer. The material sequenced was peripheral blood, taken from a patient treated with photon-based radiotherapy. The DNA for the CDR3 is TGTGCCAGCAGCTTAGCGGCTAGCGGGCCGTCGGAGACCCAGTACTTC. It specifies CASSLAASGPSETQYF. Complete variable domain (other parts from reference TRBV7-2 and TRBJ2-5): GAGVSQSPSNKVTEKGKDVELRCDPISGHTALYWYRQSLGQGLEFLIYFQGNSAPDKSGLPSDRFSAERTGGSVSTLTIQRTQQEDSAVYLCASSLAASGPSETQYFGPGTRLLVL.